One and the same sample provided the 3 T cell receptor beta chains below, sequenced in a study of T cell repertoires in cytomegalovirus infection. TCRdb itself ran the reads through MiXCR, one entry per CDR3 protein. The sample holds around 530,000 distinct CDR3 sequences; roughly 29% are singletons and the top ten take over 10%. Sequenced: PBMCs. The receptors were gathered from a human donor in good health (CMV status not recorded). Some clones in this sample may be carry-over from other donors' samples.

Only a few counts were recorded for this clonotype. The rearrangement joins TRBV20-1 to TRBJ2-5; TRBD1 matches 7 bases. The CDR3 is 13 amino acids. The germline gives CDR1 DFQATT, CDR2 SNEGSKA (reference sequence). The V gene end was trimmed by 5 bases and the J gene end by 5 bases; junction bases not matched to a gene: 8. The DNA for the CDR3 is TGCAGTGCTTTACAGGGGTTAGAGGAGACCCAGTACTTC. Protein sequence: CSALQGLEETQYF.

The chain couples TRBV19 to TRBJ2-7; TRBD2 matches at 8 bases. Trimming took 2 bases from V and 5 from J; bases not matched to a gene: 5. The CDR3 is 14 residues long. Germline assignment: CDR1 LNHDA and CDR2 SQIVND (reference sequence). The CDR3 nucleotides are TGTGCCAGTAGTATACCCGGGAGGGTTAACGAGCAGTACTTC. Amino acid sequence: CASSIPGRVNEQYF. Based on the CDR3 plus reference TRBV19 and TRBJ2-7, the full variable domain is DGGITQSPKYLFRKEGQNVTLSCEQNLNHDAMYWYRQDPGQGLRLIYYSQIVNDFQKGDIAEGYSVSREKKESFPLTVTSAQKNPTAFYLCASSIPGRVNEQYFGPGTRLTVT.

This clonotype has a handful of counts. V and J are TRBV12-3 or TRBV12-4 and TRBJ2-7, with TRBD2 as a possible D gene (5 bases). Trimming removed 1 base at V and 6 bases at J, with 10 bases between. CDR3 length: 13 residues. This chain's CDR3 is CASSLGPEGEQYV. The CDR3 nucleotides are TGTGCCAGCAGTTTAGGGCCAGAGGGCGAGCAGTACGTC.